This paragraph covers one T cell receptor beta chain sequence. Its antigen remains unidentified. The CDR3 contains 13 residues. Germline assignment: CDR1 MGHRA and CDR2 YSYEKL. The V gene lost 0 bases and the J gene lost 1 base, with 1 base spanning the gap. The source of the sample is a study of OX40 agonist ivuxolimab in advanced cancers. As for the study in general: Every 2 weeks, ivuxolimab was infused into the patients intravenously at between 0.01 and 10 mg/kg. Those enrolled were roughly 80% male, with a mean age of about 60 years and ages from about 20 to 85. Study-level points and caveats: At doses 0.1 to 3.0 mg/kg, CD4+ and CD8+ clones expanded. Researchers report that CD8+ T cells had, on average, more expanded clones than CD4+.

TCRdb keeps only in-frame clones here, not all; method: immunoSEQ multiplex PCR. The sample lists under 60,000 clones; roughly 90% were seen once. Sequenced material: CD4+ or CD8+ T cells sorted from blood, taken in a trial of the OX40 agonist ivuxolimab. The chain couples TRBV4-1 to TRBJ1-5; D unresolved. This sequence was found in an adult with an advanced solid tumor such as melanoma, head and neck, liver or kidney cancer. CDR3 nucleotides: TGCGCCAGCAGCCAAGAGAGCAATCAGCCCCAGCATTTT. Residues: CASSQESNQPQHF.